This passage covers 5 T cell receptor beta chains from one sample sequenced in a study of vaccination and CD4 T cells after COVID-19 (dated by TCRdb to 2021 to 2024). Library preparation employed PCR. TCRdb names Illumina iSeq 100 as the instrument used. At the Johns Hopkins FTIC core, DNA from the cultured CD4+ T cells underwent TCR sequencing with the Oncomine TCR Beta short-read assay. The raw public reads went through TCRdb reprocessing: fastp at Q25, MiXCR clone calling, in-frame beta chains kept. A single entry per CDR3 protein holds the most common genes and DNA from its merged rows. For this sample the table gives 7,600 or so distinct CDR3 sequences, of which around 60% were detected only once. The ten top clones hold 22% of the sample. No cognate antigen is known for these TCRs. The sample's treatment or condition label, decoded: roughly 10-day PBMC culture with coronavirus spike peptide pools or control peptides (ViraFEST assay).

The source material was CD4+ T cells from blood, cultured in vitro. Receptors were obtained from a human donor who had recovered from COVID-19.

This clonotype turned up a few times. The chain carries TRBV5-1 and TRBJ2-7; D may be TRBD2 (6 bases). The V end was cut by 0 bases, the J end by 4 bases, with 11 bases between. Germline loops: CDR1 SGHRS, CDR2 YFSETQ. This CDR3 has 14 amino acids. This CDR3 reads CASSLVGSGYEQYF. The CDR3 nucleotides are TGCGCCAGCAGCTTGGTTGGTAGCGGATACGAGCAGTACTTC.

The CDR3: CASSTGSSPLHF. CDR3 bases: TGTGCCAGCAGTACAGGGAGCTCACCCCTCCACTTT. The chain carries TRBV12-3 or TRBV12-4 and TRBJ1-6, with a possible D match to TRBD1 (6 bases). Between the trimmed V and J ends, which lost 5 bases and 10 bases, there was a span of 9 bases. The CDR3 loop spans 12 amino acids.

The rearrangement joins TRBV2 to TRBJ1-5; 10 bases are shared with TRBD1. J lost 4 bases, V lost 8 bases, and 11 bases had no gene match. The CDR3 covers 16 residues. Looked up from germline, CDR1 is SNHLY and CDR2 is FYNNEI. The CDR3 here is CASGDRGRALNQPQHF. The DNA for the CDR3 is TGTGCCAGCGGGGACAGGGGAAGGGCCTTAAATCAGCCCCAGCATTTT.

This clonotype was picked up one time. V usage is TRBV7-6 and J usage is TRBJ2-3, with D hard to call. Trimming cost V 1 base and J 1 base, with 6 bases left between them. The CDR3 is 14 residues long. Germline CDR1 SGHVS, CDR2 FNYEAQ. CDR3 residues: CASSLVGGTDTQYF. The CDR3 DNA reads as TGTGCCAGCAGCTTAGTAGGCGGCACAGATACGCAGTATTTT.

A single count supports this clonotype. The rearrangement joins TRBV18 to TRBJ1-1; D remains unclear. V lost 0 bases to trimming and J lost 7 bases, with 9 bases between them. The CDR3 is 13 amino acids. Germline-derived CDR1 and CDR2 are KGHSH and LQKENI. The CDR3 DNA sequence: TGTGCCAGCTCACCACCGAGTAGAAGTGAAGCTTTCTTT. The encoded protein is CASSPPSRSEAFF.